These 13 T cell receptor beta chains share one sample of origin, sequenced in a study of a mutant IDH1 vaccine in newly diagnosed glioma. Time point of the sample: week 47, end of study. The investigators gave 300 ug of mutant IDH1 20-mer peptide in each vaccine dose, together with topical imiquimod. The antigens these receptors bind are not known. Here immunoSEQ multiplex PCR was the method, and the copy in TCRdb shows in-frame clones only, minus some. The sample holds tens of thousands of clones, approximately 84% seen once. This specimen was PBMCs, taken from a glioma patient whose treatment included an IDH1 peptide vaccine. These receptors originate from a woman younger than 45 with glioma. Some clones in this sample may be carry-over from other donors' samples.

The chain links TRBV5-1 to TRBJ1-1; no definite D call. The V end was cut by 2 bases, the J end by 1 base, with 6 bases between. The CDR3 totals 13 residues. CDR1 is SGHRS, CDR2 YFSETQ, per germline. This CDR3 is CASSFGGNTEAFF. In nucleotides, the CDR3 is TGCGCCAGCAGCTTTGGAGGGAACACTGAAGCTTTCTTT.

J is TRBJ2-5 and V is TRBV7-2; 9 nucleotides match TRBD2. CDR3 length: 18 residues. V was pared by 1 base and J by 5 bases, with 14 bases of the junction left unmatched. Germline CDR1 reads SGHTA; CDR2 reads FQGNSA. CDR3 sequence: CASSLGASGTGSGETQYF. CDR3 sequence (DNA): TGTGCCAGCAGCTTAGGTGCTAGCGGGACCGGATCGGGGGAGACCCAGTACTTC.

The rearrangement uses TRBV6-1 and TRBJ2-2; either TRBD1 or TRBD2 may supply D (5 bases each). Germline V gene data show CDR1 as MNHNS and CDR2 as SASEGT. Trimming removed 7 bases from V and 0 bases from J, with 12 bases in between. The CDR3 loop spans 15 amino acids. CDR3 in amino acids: CASIFRDANTGELFF. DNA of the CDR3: TGTGCCAGCATTTTCAGGGACGCGAACACCGGGGAGCTGTTTTTT.

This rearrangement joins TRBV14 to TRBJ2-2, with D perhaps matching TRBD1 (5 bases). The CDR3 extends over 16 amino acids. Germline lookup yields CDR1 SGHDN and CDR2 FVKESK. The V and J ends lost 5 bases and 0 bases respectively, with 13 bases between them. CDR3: CASSATPTANTGELFF. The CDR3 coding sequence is TGTGCCAGCAGCGCGACCCCGACAGCGAACACCGGGGAGCTGTTTTTT. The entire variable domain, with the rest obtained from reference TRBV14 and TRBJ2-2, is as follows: EAGVTQFPSHSVIEKGQTVTLRCDPISGHDNLYWYRRVMGKEIKFLLHFVKESKQDESGMPNNRFLAERTGGTYSTLKVQPAELEDSGVYFCASSATPTANTGELFFGEGSRLTVL.

The CDR3 spells CASSLEAGSYGYTF. In DNA form, the CDR3 reads TGTGCCAGCAGTTTAGAAGCCGGGTCCTATGGCTACACCTTC. The chain is built from TRBV27 and TRBJ1-2, with D unresolved. Trimming cost V 2 bases and J 4 bases, with 11 bases left between them. The length of the CDR3 is 14 residues. Per germline, CDR1 MNHEY and CDR2 SMNVEV (reference sequence).

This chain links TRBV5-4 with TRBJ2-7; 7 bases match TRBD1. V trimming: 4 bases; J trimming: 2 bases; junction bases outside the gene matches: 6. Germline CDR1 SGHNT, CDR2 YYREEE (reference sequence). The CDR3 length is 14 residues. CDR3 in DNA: TGTGCCAGCAGCCCGGGACAGCTAACCTACGAGCAGTACTTC. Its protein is CASSPGQLTYEQYF. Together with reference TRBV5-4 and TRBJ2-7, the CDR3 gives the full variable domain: ETGVTQSPTHLIKTRGQQVTLRCSSQSGHNTVSWYQQALGQGPQFIFQYYREEENGRGNFPPRFSGLQFPNYSSELNVNALELDDSALYLCASSPGQLTYEQYFGPGTRLTVT.

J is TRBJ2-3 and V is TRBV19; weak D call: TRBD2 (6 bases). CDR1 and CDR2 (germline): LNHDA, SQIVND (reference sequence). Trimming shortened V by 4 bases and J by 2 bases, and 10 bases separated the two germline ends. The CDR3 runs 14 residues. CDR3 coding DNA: TGTGCCAGTAGTACCCCTAGCGCCACAGATACGCAGTATTTT. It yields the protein CASSTPSATDTQYF.

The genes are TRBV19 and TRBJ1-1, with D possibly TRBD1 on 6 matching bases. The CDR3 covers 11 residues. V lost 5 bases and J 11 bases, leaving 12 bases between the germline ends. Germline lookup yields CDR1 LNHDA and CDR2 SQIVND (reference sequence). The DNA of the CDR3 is TGTGCCAGTAGTTACAGGGTTGACGCTTTCTTT. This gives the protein CASSYRVDAFF.

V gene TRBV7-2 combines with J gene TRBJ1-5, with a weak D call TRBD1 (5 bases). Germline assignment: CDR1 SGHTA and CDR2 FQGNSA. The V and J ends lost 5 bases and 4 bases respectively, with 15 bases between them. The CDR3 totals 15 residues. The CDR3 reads CASSPTSGGNQPQHF. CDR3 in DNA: TGTGCCAGCAGCCCGACCAGTGGGGGGAATCAGCCCCAGCATTTT. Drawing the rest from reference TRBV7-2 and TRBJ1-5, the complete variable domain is GAGVSQSPSNKVTEKGKDVELRCDPISGHTALYWYRQSLGQGLEFLIYFQGNSAPDKSGLPSDRFSAERTGGSVSTLTIQRTQQEDSAVYLCASSPTSGGNQPQHFGDGTRLSIL.

CDR3 DNA sequence: TGCAGCGTTGAAGATGGAGCAGGGGCTGGAAACACCATATATTTT. Protein product: CSVEDGAGAGNTIYF. The V and J genes are TRBV29-1 and TRBJ1-3, with TRBD1 as a possible D gene (6 bases). The germline V gene has CDR1 SQVTM and CDR2 ANQGSEA. The CDR3 has 15 amino acids. Trimming pared 0 bases from V and 2 bases from J, leaving 11 bases between.

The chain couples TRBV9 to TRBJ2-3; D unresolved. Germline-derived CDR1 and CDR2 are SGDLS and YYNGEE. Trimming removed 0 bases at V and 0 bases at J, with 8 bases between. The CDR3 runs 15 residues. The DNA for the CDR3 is TGTGCCAGCAGCGTAGTAAGTTCTAGCACAGATACGCAGTATTTT. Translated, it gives CASSVVSSSTDTQYF.

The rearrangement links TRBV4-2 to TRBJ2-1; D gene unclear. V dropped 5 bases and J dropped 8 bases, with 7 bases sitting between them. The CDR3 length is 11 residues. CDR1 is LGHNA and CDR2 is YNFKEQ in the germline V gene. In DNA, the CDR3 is TGTGCCAGCAGCTCCCGATATGAGCAGTTCTTC. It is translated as CASSSRYEQFF.

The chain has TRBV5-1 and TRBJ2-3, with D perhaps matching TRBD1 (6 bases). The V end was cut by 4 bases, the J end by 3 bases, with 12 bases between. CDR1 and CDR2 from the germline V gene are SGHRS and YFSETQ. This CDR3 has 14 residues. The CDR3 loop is CASSRQEGTDTQYF. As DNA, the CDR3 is TGCGCCAGCAGCCGACAGGAAGGAACAGATACGCAGTATTTT. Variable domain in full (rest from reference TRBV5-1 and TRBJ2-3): KAGVTQTPRYLIKTRGQQVTLSCSPISGHRSVSWYQQTPGQGLQFLFEYFSETQRNKGNFPGRFSGRQFSNSRSEMNVSTLELGDSALYLCASSRQEGTDTQYFGPGTRLTVL.